This TCR beta chain came from a study of OX40 agonist ivuxolimab in advanced cancers. In the study overall: An agonistic human IgG2 monoclonal antibody against OX40 (CD134) was given. Intravenous ivuxolimab at 0.01 to 10 mg/kg was given to patients every 2 weeks.

Whole-study findings and limits: CD4+ and CD8+ T cells in blood underwent clonal expansion by week 6 at 0.1 to 3.0 mg/kg. Patients with a partial response at 0.1-3.0 mg/kg had among the lowest clonal expansion.

Profiled with immunoSEQ multiplex PCR; TCRdb holds only in-frame clones, not every one. The table records 83,000 or so clones, about 86% of them present only once. As regards this clone: Antigen unknown.

The input for sequencing was CD4+ or CD8+ T cells sorted from blood, taken in a trial of the OX40 agonist ivuxolimab. The origin of this receptor is an adult with an advanced solid tumor such as melanoma, head and neck, liver or kidney cancer.

The CDR3 bases are TGTGCCAGCAGTTCCCTTGATAATTCACCCCTCCACTTT. As protein: CASSSLDNSPLHF. The V gene is TRBV6-6, the J gene TRBJ1-6; the D is unclear. The CDR3 length is 13 residues. The V gene's germline CDR1 is MNHNY and CDR2 SVGAGI (reference sequence). Between the trimmed V and J ends, which lost 4 bases and 5 bases, there was a span of 6 bases.